The 31 T cell receptor beta chains in this list originate from one sample, sequenced in a study of blood T cell repertoires in COVID-19. The data were produced by immunoSEQ multiplex PCR, yet TCRdb's version contains in-frame clones alone and is incomplete. The sample holds over 95,000 clones; roughly 80% are singletons and the top ten take roughly 8%. The sample taken for sequencing was peripheral blood. The source is a woman in her thirties or forties with acute or convalescent COVID-19.

The V and J genes are TRBV13 and TRBJ2-5, with 8 positions matching TRBD2. In germline, CDR1 is PRHDT, CDR2 FYEKMQ (reference sequence). CDR3 length equals 16 residues. J gave up 2 bases and V 5 bases, and 10 bases lay outside the gene matches. The CDR3 here is CASSPDEAGGQETQYF. The CDR3, as DNA: TGTGCCAGCAGCCCTGATGAGGCGGGGGGACAAGAGACCCAGTACTTC.

This chain joins TRBV27 and TRBJ1-5; TRBD1 matches 7 bases. In germline, CDR1 is MNHEY, CDR2 SMNVEV (reference sequence). The V and J ends lost 7 bases and 0 bases, in that order; junction bases with no gene match: 6. The CDR3 spans 15 residues. The CDR3 DNA reads TGTGCCAGCAACTGCGACAGGGCTAGCAATCAGCCCCAGCATTTT. This translates into CASNCDRASNQPQHF.

The chain carries TRBV5-1 and TRBJ1-2; no firm D call. The CDR3 is 13 residues long. Germline CDR1 and CDR2: SGHRS and YFSETQ. V was shortened by 0 bases and J by 8 bases, with 11 bases between the two germline ends. The DNA of the CDR3 is TGCGCCAGCAGCTTGGGAGTCGGGAGCGGCTACACCTTC. Translated: CASSLGVGSGYTF.

This chain joins TRBV3-1 (or the pseudogene TRBV3-2) and TRBJ2-7; the D gene is possibly TRBD1 (5 bases). Germline CDR1 is LGHDT and CDR2 is YNNKEL (reference sequence). The CDR3 has 18 residues. V was clipped by 4 bases and J by 0 bases, with 22 bases between them. CDR3 DNA sequence: TGTGCCAGCAGCCGTGGGAATAGGGGTGGCTTTAGCTCCTACGAGCAGTACTTC. Protein product: CASSRGNRGGFSSYEQYF.

The chain is built from TRBV6-2 or TRBV6-3 and TRBJ1-1; possible D gene TRBD1, 6 bases. CDR1 is MNHEY and CDR2 is SVGEGT in the germline V gene. Trimming stripped 3 bases from V and 12 bases from J, with 14 bases between. This CDR3 is 12 amino acids long. In DNA form, the CDR3 reads TGTGCCAGCAGTTATACAGGTCAGGGGACTTTCTTT. Translated, it gives CASSYTGQGTFF.

The chain carries TRBV18 and TRBJ1-1; D might be TRBD1 (6 bases). The ends were cut back, 3 bases at V and 2 bases at J, with 13 bases in the middle. Germline CDR1 and CDR2: KGHSH and LQKENI. There are 15 residues in the CDR3. The CDR3, as DNA: TGTGCCAGCTCACCGGGGGCAGGGGTAAACACTGAAGCTTTCTTT. It is translated as CASSPGAGVNTEAFF.

The CDR3 spells CASSPGTGVINSPLHF. For the CDR3, the DNA is TGCGCCAGCAGCCCGGGGACAGGGGTCATCAATTCACCCCTCCACTTT. The chain joins TRBV4-1 to TRBJ1-6; TRBD1 aligns across 10 bases. Germline V gives CDR1 MGHRA, CDR2 YSYEKL. V lost 4 bases, J lost 7 bases, and 7 bases stayed unmatched. The CDR3 has 16 amino acids.

The rearrangement links TRBV5-1 to TRBJ2-7; 7 bases map to TRBD1. V was pared by 4 bases and J by 5 bases, with 9 bases of the junction left unmatched. This CDR3 region has 14 residues. Per germline, CDR1 SGHRS and CDR2 YFSETQ. For the CDR3, the DNA is TGCGCCAGCAGCCTGAGACAGGGAAAGGACGAGCAGTACTTC. Its translation: CASSLRQGKDEQYF.

V gene TRBV2 combines with J gene TRBJ1-5; the D is unclear. The germline gives CDR1 SNHLY, CDR2 FYNNEI. The germline V and J ends were trimmed by 11 bases and 5 bases, with 10 bases remaining between them. This CDR3 comprises 11 residues. This chain's CDR3 is CARARDQPQHF. In DNA form, the CDR3 reads TGTGCCCGCGCCCGAGATCAGCCCCAGCATTTT.

The chain has TRBV29-1 and TRBJ1-1; TRBD1 might be the D (5 bases). V lost 7 bases, J lost 1 base, and 10 bases lay in between. Germline values: CDR1 SQVTM, CDR2 ANQGSEA. The CDR3 length is 12 residues. The CDR3 spells CSGQTGNTEAFF. The CDR3 nucleotides are TGCAGCGGTCAAACAGGGAACACTGAAGCTTTCTTT.

V gene TRBV29-1 combines with J gene TRBJ1-2, with 7 bases aligning to TRBD1. The CDR3 is 13 residues long. V dropped 2 bases and J dropped 2; count of bases not matched to a gene: 2. Germline V lookup: CDR1 SQVTM, CDR2 ANQGSEA. The CDR3 sequence is CSVEKTGNYGYTF. The CDR3 region has the DNA TGCAGCGTTGAAAAGACAGGGAACTATGGCTACACCTTC.

CDR3 amino acids: CASSLHRGVLNTEAFF. The DNA of the CDR3 is TGTGCCAGCAGCCTGCACAGGGGAGTGTTGAACACTGAAGCTTTCTTT. The V and J genes are TRBV7-8 and TRBJ1-1; TRBD1 matches 7 bases. V dropped 5 bases and J dropped 0; count of bases not matched to a gene: 9. Germline V gene lookup returns CDR1 SGHVS and CDR2 FQNEAQ. CDR3 length: 16 amino acids. Supplemented by reference TRBV7-8 and TRBJ1-1, the full variable domain reads GAGVSQSPRYKVAKRGQDVALRCDPISGHVSLFWYQQALGQGPEFLTYFQNEAQLDKSGLPSDRFFAERPEGSVSTLKIQRTQQEDSAVYLCASSLHRGVLNTEAFFGQGTRLTVV.

V gene TRBV12-3 or TRBV12-4 combines with J gene TRBJ2-1; D may be TRBD2 (6 bases). The V gene lost 3 bases and the J gene lost 6 bases, with 6 bases spanning the gap. The length of the CDR3 is 12 residues. The CDR3 is CASSLGGNEQFF. The CDR3 DNA reads as TGTGCCAGCAGTTTGGGGGGCAATGAGCAGTTCTTC.

J is TRBJ1-4 and V is TRBV5-1; tentative D call: TRBD1 (6 bases). In germline, CDR1 is SGHRS, CDR2 YFSETQ. The CDR3 has 16 amino acids. V was trimmed by 4 bases and J by 5 bases, leaving 18 bases between them. CDR3 protein: CASSLSTGGANEKLFF. The CDR3 DNA follows: TGCGCCAGCAGCCTCTCTACCGGGGGGGCCAATGAAAAACTGTTTTTT.

The rearrangement links TRBV7-6 to TRBJ2-5; no clear D. Per the germline V gene, CDR1 is SGHVS and CDR2 is FNYEAQ. The CDR3 runs to 13 residues. Trimming cost V 3 bases and J 0 bases, with 5 bases left between them. CDR3 DNA: TGTGCCAGCAGCTTTAGAGACCAAGAGACCCAGTACTTC. This translates into CASSFRDQETQYF.

The V gene is TRBV6-2 or TRBV6-3, the J gene TRBJ1-5; 7 bases line up with TRBD1. Germline V gives CDR1 MNHEY, CDR2 SVGEGT. V shed 4 bases, J shed 7 bases, and the junction held 13 bases outside the gene matches. The CDR3 covers 16 residues. The CDR3 DNA reads as TGTGCCAGCAGTTCCTACTTAGACAGGGTTTACCAGCCCCAGCATTTT. Translated: CASSSYLDRVYQPQHF.

The chain uses TRBV2 and TRBJ2-1; weak D call: TRBD1 (5 bases). V dropped 6 bases and J dropped 4 bases, with 10 bases sitting between them. CDR1 and CDR2 from the germline V gene are SNHLY and FYNNEI. This CDR3 comprises 13 residues. The CDR3 loop reads CASSAGIYNEQFF. CDR3 in DNA: TGTGCCAGCAGCGCAGGGATTTACAATGAGCAGTTCTTC.

The chain employs TRBV16 and TRBJ2-7; the D gene is possibly TRBD1 (6 bases). The V and J ends lost 4 bases and 1 base respectively, with 11 bases between them. The CDR3 has 14 amino acids. Germline V gene lookup returns CDR1 KGHSY and CDR2 FQNENV. The CDR3 here is CASSPRTVSYEQYF. The CDR3 DNA sequence: TGTGCCAGCAGCCCGAGGACAGTTTCCTACGAGCAGTACTTC.

This CDR3 is CASSLVSGTGVYEQYF. CDR3 nucleotides: TGTGCCAGCAGCCTGGTGTCCGGGACAGGGGTGTACGAGCAGTACTTC. This chain uses TRBV7-6 with TRBJ2-7, with 10 bases fitting TRBD1. Losses at the gene ends were 5 bases for V and 4 bases for J; bases not matched to a gene: 11. The germline CDR1 and CDR2 sequences are SGHVS and FNYEAQ. This CDR3 region has 16 residues. Full variable domain (missing parts from reference TRBV7-6 and TRBJ2-7): GAGVSQSPRYKVTKRGQDVALRCDPISGHVSLYWYRQALGQGPEFLTYFNYEAQQDKSGLPNDRFSAERPEGSISTLTIQRTEQRDSAMYRCASSLVSGTGVYEQYFGPGTRLTVT.

V gene TRBV5-8 combines with J gene TRBJ1-4; weak D call: TRBD1 (5 bases). The CDR3 extends over 15 amino acids. Between the trimmed V and J ends, which lost 7 bases and 8 bases, there was a span of 21 bases. In germline, CDR1 is SGHTS, CDR2 YDEGEE. Here the CDR3 DNA reads TGTGCCAGCGGACCCCCGGCGGGACGGTGGGAAAAACTGTTTTTT. Protein sequence: CASGPPAGRWEKLFF.

The chain is built from TRBV7-7 and TRBJ1-1; TRBD1 might be the D (6 bases). CDR3 length: 14 amino acids. Germline V gene lookup returns CDR1 SSHAT and CDR2 FNYEAQ (reference sequence). The germline V and J ends were trimmed by 4 bases and 5 bases, with 14 bases remaining between them. The DNA of the CDR3 is TGTGCCAGCAGCTCCTCAGGGGCGAGGACTGAAGCTTTCTTT. This translates into CASSSSGARTEAFF.

This chain joins TRBV6-1 and TRBJ1-2; 10 bases fit TRBD1. This CDR3 comprises 17 residues. Unmatched junction bases numbered 12, after V lost 2 bases and J lost 6 bases. Germline CDR1 and CDR2: MNHNS and SASEGT. The CDR3 sequence is CASSETTGGPLKNGYTF. The CDR3 coding sequence is TGTGCCAGCAGTGAAACGACAGGGGGCCCCTTAAAGAATGGCTACACCTTC.

The chain uses TRBV5-1 and TRBJ2-2; 7 bases line up with TRBD2. Germline CDR1 and CDR2: SGHRS and YFSETQ. J gave up 3 bases and V 1 base, and 6 bases lay outside the gene matches. CDR3 length: 16 amino acids. The CDR3 spells CASSLLSSGHTGELFF. The CDR3 coding sequence is TGCGCCAGCAGCTTGCTGTCTAGCGGACACACCGGGGAGCTGTTTTTT.

This clone was seen only once. The rearrangement joins TRBV7-9 to TRBJ1-2; unclear D gene. V was shortened by 1 base and J by 0 bases, with 9 bases between the two germline ends. This CDR3 is 15 amino acids long. The germline V gene encodes CDR1 SEHNR and CDR2 FQNEAQ (reference sequence). The CDR3, as DNA: TGTGCCAGCAGCTTAGGTTCGGGAACTAACTATGGCTACACCTTC. Its protein is CASSLGSGTNYGYTF.

The chain employs TRBV5-1 and TRBJ1-2; tentatively, D is TRBD1 (6 bases). V gave up 2 bases and J gave up 7 bases, with 15 bases separating them. The CDR3 loop spans 14 amino acids. Per the germline V gene, CDR1 is SGHRS and CDR2 is YFSETQ. CDR3 in DNA: TGCGCCAGCAGCTTAAACCAGGGGAAGGCTGGCTACACCTTC. Translation: CASSLNQGKAGYTF.

The CDR3 protein is CASWGQGIAKNIQYF. The DNA for the CDR3 is TGTGCCAGCTGGGGACAGGGGATAGCCAAAAACATTCAGTACTTC. This rearrangement joins TRBV2 to TRBJ2-4, with TRBD1 identical over 10 bases. V trimming: 8 bases; J trimming: 0 bases; junction bases outside the gene matches: 4. There are 15 residues in the CDR3. The germline V gene has CDR1 SNHLY and CDR2 FYNNEI. The full variable domain, with the rest looked up from reference TRBV2 and TRBJ2-4, is EPEVTQTPSHQVTQMGQEVILRCVPISNHLYFYWYRQILGQKVEFLVSFYNNEISEKSEIFDDQFSVERPDGSNFTLKIRSTKLEDSAMYFCASWGQGIAKNIQYFGAGTRLSVL.

The chain combines TRBV12-3 or TRBV12-4 with TRBJ1-2; 9 bases line up with TRBD1. CDR3 length equals 13 residues. J lost 8 bases, V lost 2 bases, and 3 bases had no gene match. In DNA, the CDR3 is TGTGCCAGCAGTTTAAGAGGGACAGGGGGCTACACCTTC. It specifies CASSLRGTGGYTF.

The chain couples TRBV29-1 to TRBJ1-2, with 8 bases aligning to TRBD1. The CDR3 has 14 amino acids. Germline CDR1 and CDR2: SQVTM and ANQGSEA. The ends lost 4 bases at V and 3 bases at J; junction bases unmatched: 7. As DNA, the CDR3 is TGCAGCGTTGCCACCGGACAGGGTTACTATGGCTACACCTTC. Translating it yields CSVATGQGYYGYTF.

Notes on this clone: The germline gene is not matched at one end of the junction; a read error may be the cause. The chain carries TRBV6-2 or TRBV6-3 and TRBJ2-7, with 8 bases aligning to TRBD2. This CDR3 comprises 15 residues. The germline CDR1 and CDR2 sequences are MNHEY and SVGEGT. This CDR3 is CASSPSGGSSHEQYF. The DNA of the CDR3 is TGTGCCAGCAGTCCCAGCGGGGGAAGCTCCCACGAGCAGTACTTC.

The rearrangement links TRBV18 to TRBJ1-1; D might be TRBD1 (6 bases). Deletions cut 4 bases from V and 5 bases from J, with 11 bases between. The CDR3 is 13 amino acids. Germline CDR1 reads KGHSH; CDR2 reads LQKENI. This CDR3 reads CASSQGVWTEAFF. The CDR3 DNA is TGTGCCAGCTCACAGGGGGTTTGGACTGAAGCTTTCTTT. Based on the CDR3 plus reference TRBV18 and TRBJ1-1, the full variable domain is NAGVMQNPRHLVRRRGQEARLRCSPMKGHSHVYWYRQLPEEGLKFMVYLQKENIIDESGMPKERFSAEFPKEGPSILRIQQVVRGDSAAYFCASSQGVWTEAFFGQGTRLTVV.

This clone was found once. This chain links TRBV2 with TRBJ1-2, with D perhaps matching TRBD1 (6 bases). Germline assignment: CDR1 SNHLY and CDR2 FYNNEI. The CDR3 has 12 amino acids. The V and J ends lost 8 bases and 7 bases respectively, with 14 bases between them. In nucleotides, the CDR3 is TGTGCCAGCGGGGGCACGGGAACTGGCTACACCTTC. Its translation is CASGGTGTGYTF.